This T cell receptor beta chain was documented in a study of blood T cell repertoires in COVID-19. As for the study in general: Sample material is recorded as cDNA or gDNA derived from T cells, B-cell-depleted T cells, or PBMCs.

This clone was picked up one time. Authors' data handling: Amplification of reference gene primers provided the estimated nucleated cell counts. Method: immunoSEQ multiplex PCR; TCRdb's copy keeps in-frame clones and lacks some. D and trimming were read from the DNA, whereas the V and J calls and clone size are those reported in that table. The data contain some 190,000 clones, 84% of them seen just once; the ten biggest clones take up over 6.5%. Seattle enrolled patients during active infection and tracked them longitudinally. The V and J ends lost 5 bases and 8 bases respectively, with 15 bases between them. The length of the CDR3 is 13 residues.

The TCR was taken from a woman aged 80 or over with COVID-19, enrolled during active disease. The rearrangement links TRBV12-3 or TRBV12-4 to TRBJ1-2, with D perhaps matching TRBD1 (5 bases). Sample: peripheral blood. CDR3 in amino acids: CASSPPGLKGYTF. The CDR3 nucleotides are TGTGCCAGCAGTCCACCGGGACTTAAAGGCTACACCTTC.